This entry lists 9 T cell receptor beta chains sequenced from one sample in a study of shared clonotypes between healthy human individuals. Sequencing used immunoSEQ multiplex PCR; TCRdb keeps in-frame clones, though not all of them. The sample shows 2.5 million or so clones, 85% to 95% of them seen only once. The source material was naive CD4+ T cells sorted from blood. Subset given: CD45RA+ positively selected. The receptors were gathered from a man aged 18 to 30 in good health.

The chain employs TRBV28 and TRBJ1-1; 7 bases map to TRBD1. The ends lost 8 bases at V and 7 bases at J; junction bases unmatched: 13. The CDR3 sequence is 14 residues long. CDR1 and CDR2 from the germline V gene are MDHEN and SYDVKM. CDR3 nucleotide sequence: TGTGCCAGCGGACTTGCCAGGGGGACAGATGAAGCTTTCTTT. Encoded protein: CASGLARGTDEAFF. The full variable domain, with the rest looked up from reference TRBV28 and TRBJ1-1, is DVKVTQSSRYLVKRTGEKVFLECVQDMDHENMFWYRQDPGLGLRLIYFSYDVKMKEKGDIPEGYSVSREKKERFSLILESASTNQTSMYLCASGLARGTDEAFFGQGTRLTVV.

This chain links TRBV29-1 with TRBJ1-2, with 7 bases aligning to TRBD1. The length of the CDR3 is 13 residues. The germline CDR1 and CDR2 sequences are SQVTM and ANQGSEA. J was trimmed by 8 bases and V by 6 bases; bases with no gene match: 12. The CDR3 DNA is TGCAGCGTCACTACGGACAGGTTAGGAGGCTACACCTTC. This translates into CSVTTDRLGGYTF.

This clone was found a few times. This chain joins TRBV12-5 and TRBJ1-5; 7 bases fit TRBD1. The CDR3 spans 14 residues. The junction had 8 bases not matched to a gene; V was cut back by 7 bases and J by 5 bases. Germline values: CDR1 LGHNT, CDR2 FRNRAP. The CDR3 nucleotides are TGTGCTAGTGTTGGCGGGACAGCGTATCAGCCCCAGCATTTT. It translates to CASVGGTAYQPQHF.

V gene TRBV6-1 combines with J gene TRBJ1-2; D perhaps matches TRBD1 (5 bases). Trimming took 7 bases from V and 3 from J, leaving 18 bases between them. Germline CDR1 MNHNS, CDR2 SASEGT. This CDR3 contains 15 residues. The CDR3 DNA sequence: TGTGCCAGCAACGAGAACTCAGGGTGGGACTATGGCTACACCTTC. It encodes CASNENSGWDYGYTF.

The rearrangement joins TRBV2 to TRBJ2-2, with 7 bases matching TRBD1. With V trimmed by 6 bases and J by 1 base, 2 bases remained unmatched. This CDR3 has 14 residues. Germline CDR1 is SNHLY and CDR2 is FYNNEI. The CDR3 region has the DNA TGTGCCAGCAGAGCAGGGGGGAACACCGGGGAGCTGTTTTTT. Protein product: CASRAGGNTGELFF.

This chain uses TRBV25-1 with TRBJ1-6, with D unclear. Germline CDR1 is MGHDK and CDR2 is SYGVNS. Between the trimmed V and J ends, which lost 4 bases and 7 bases, there was a span of 5 bases. This CDR3 is built from 12 residues. The chain's CDR3 is CASSAGNSPLHF. The CDR3 nucleotides are TGTGCCAGCAGTGCCGGGAATTCACCCCTCCACTTT.

The chain recombines TRBV5-1 with TRBJ2-7; 12 bases match TRBD2. CDR3 length equals 14 residues. V was pared by 4 bases and J by 5 bases, with 4 bases of the junction left unmatched. The germline V gene has CDR1 SGHRS and CDR2 YFSETQ. The DNA of the CDR3 is TGCGCCAGCAGCACGACTAGCGGGAGTAACGAGCAGTACTTC. Protein sequence: CASSTTSGSNEQYF.

This chain uses TRBV9 with TRBJ1-6; D is uncertain. Germline V gives CDR1 SGDLS, CDR2 YYNGEE. The CDR3 sequence is 17 residues long. Deletions cut 0 bases from V and 7 bases from J, with 17 bases between. The CDR3 nucleotides read TGTGCCAGCAGCGTAGGCCCCGCCACAGTATTCAATTCACCCCTCCACTTT. It is translated as CASSVGPATVFNSPLHF.

The chain employs TRBV18 and TRBJ2-1; 9 bases match TRBD2. Germline CDR1 reads KGHSH; CDR2 reads LQKENI. The CDR3 runs 15 residues. V lost 6 bases and J lost 3; bases outside the gene matches: 6. CDR3 nucleotides: TGTGCCAGCTCTCTCGGACTAGCGAGCTACAATGAGCAGTTCTTC. It codes for CASSLGLASYNEQFF. Supplemented by reference TRBV18 and TRBJ2-1, the full variable domain reads NAGVMQNPRHLVRRRGQEARLRCSPMKGHSHVYWYRQLPEEGLKFMVYLQKENIIDESGMPKERFSAEFPKEGPSILRIQQVVRGDSAAYFCASSLGLASYNEQFFGPGTRLTVL.